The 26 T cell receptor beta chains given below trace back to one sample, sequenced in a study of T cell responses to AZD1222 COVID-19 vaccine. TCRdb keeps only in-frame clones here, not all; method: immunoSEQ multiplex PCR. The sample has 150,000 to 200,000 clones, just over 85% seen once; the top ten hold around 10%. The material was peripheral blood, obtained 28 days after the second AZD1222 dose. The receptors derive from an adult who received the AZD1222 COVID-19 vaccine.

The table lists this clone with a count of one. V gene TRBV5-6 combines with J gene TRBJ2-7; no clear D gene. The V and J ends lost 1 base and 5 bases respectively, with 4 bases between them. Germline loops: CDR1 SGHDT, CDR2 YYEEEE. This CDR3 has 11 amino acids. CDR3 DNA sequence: TGTGCCAGCAGCTTGATGCACGAGCAGTACTTC. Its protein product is CASSLMHEQYF. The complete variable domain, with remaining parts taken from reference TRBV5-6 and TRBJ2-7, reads DAGVTQSPTHLIKTRGQQVTLRCSPKSGHDTVSWYQQALGQGPQFIFQYYEEEERQRGNFPDRFSGHQFPNYSSELNVNALLLGDSALYLCASSLMHEQYFGPGTRLTVT.

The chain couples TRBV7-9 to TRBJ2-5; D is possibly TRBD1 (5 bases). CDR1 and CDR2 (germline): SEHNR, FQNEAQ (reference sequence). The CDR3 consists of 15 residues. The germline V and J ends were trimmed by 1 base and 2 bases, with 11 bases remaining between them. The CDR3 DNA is TGTGCCAGCAGCTTAGGGGATAGGGGACAAGAGACCCAGTACTTC. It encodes CASSLGDRGQETQYF.

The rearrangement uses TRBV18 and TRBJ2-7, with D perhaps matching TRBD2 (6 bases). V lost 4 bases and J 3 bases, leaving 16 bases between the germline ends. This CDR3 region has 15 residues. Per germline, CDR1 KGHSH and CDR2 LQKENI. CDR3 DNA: TGTGCCAGCTCACAAGAGGCTAGCGCCGACTACGAGCAGTACTTC. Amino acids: CASSQEASADYEQYF.

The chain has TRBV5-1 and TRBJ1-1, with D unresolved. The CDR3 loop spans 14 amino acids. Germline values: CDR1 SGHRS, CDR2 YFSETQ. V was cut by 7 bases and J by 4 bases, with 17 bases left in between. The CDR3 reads CASALGGSATEAFF. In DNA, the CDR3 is TGCGCCAGCGCCCTGGGAGGGTCGGCCACTGAAGCTTTCTTT. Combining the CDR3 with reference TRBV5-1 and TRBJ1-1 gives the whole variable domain KAGVTQTPRYLIKTRGQQVTLSCSPISGHRSVSWYQQTPGQGLQFLFEYFSETQRNKGNFPGRFSGRQFSNSRSEMNVSTLELGDSALYLCASALGGSATEAFFGQGTRLTVV.

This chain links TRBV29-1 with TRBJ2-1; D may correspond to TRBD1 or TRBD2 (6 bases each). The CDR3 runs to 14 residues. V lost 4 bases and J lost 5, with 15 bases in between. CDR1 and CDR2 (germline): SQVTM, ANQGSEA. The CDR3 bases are TGCAGCGTTGTTAGGGGGGCATGGAACAATGAGCAGTTCTTC. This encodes CSVVRGAWNNEQFF.

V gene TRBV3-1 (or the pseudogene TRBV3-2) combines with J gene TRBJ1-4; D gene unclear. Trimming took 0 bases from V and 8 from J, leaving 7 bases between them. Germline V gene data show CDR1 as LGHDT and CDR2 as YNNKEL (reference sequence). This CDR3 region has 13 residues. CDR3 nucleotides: TGTGCCAGCAGCCAAGATAGGGTAGAAAAACTGTTTTTT. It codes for CASSQDRVEKLFF.

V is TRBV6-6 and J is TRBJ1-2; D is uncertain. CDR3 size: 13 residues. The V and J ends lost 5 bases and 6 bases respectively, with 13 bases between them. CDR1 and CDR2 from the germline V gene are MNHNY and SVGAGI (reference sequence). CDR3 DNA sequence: TGTGCCAGCAGTACGTACCTTTCGGATGGCTACACCTTC. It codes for CASSTYLSDGYTF.

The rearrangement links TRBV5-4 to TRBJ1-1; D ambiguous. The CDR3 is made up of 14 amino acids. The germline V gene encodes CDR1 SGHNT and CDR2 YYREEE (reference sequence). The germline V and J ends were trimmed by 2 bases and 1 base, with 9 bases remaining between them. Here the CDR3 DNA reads TGTGCCAGCAGCTTTACAGCAGGGAACACTGAAGCTTTCTTT. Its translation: CASSFTAGNTEAFF.

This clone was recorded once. CDR3 in DNA: TGTGCCAGCAGTTTGTTGCCGGGGACTGAAGCTTTCTTT. Translation gives CASSLLPGTEAFF. This chain uses TRBV12-3 or TRBV12-4 with TRBJ1-1, with D unclear. V gave up 3 bases and J gave up 5 bases, with 10 bases separating them. The CDR3 contains 13 residues.

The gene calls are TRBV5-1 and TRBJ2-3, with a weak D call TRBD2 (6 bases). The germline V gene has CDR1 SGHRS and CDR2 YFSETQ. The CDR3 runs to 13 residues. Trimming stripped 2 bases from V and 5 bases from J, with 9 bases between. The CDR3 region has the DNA TGCGCCAGCAGCTTCCCGGGGGAAGATACGCAGTATTTT. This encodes CASSFPGEDTQYF.

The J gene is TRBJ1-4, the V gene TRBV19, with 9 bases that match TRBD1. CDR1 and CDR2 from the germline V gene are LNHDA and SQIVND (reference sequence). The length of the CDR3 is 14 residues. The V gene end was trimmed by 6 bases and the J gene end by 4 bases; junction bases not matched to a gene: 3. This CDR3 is CASSRDRDNEKLFF. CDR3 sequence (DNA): TGTGCCAGTAGCCGGGACAGGGATAATGAAAAACTGTTTTTT.

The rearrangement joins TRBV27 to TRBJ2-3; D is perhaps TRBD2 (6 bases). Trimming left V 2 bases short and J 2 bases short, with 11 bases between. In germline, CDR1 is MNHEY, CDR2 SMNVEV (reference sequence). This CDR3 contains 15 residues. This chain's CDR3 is CASSLQRVDTDTQYF. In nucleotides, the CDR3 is TGTGCCAGCAGTTTACAGCGGGTTGACACAGATACGCAGTATTTT.

The chain's CDR3 is CASSGDGLRYNQPQHF. DNA for the CDR3: TGTGCCAGCAGTGGGGACGGCCTTCGTTACAATCAGCCCCAGCATTTT. The chain employs TRBV6-1 and TRBJ1-5, with a tentative D call TRBD1 (5 bases). Germline values: CDR1 MNHNS, CDR2 SASEGT. This CDR3 has 16 residues. Trimming stripped 4 bases from V and 3 bases from J, with 16 bases between.

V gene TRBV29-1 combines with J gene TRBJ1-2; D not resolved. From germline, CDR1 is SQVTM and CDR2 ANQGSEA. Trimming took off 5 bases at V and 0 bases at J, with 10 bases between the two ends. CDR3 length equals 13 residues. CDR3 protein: CSVLLGSNYGYTF. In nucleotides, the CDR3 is TGCAGCGTTTTACTGGGCTCTAACTATGGCTACACCTTC.

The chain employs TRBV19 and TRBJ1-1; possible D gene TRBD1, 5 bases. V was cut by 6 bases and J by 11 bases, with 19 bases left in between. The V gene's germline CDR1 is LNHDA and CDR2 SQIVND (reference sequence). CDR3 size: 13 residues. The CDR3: CASSHGRESMAFF. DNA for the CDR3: TGTGCCAGTAGCCACGGCAGGGAGAGTATGGCTTTCTTT.

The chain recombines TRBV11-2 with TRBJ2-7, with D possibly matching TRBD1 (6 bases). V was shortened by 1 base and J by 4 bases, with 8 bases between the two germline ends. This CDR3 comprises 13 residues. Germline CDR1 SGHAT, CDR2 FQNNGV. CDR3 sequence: CASSLVQGYEQYF. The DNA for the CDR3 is TGTGCCAGCAGCTTAGTACAGGGTTACGAGCAGTACTTC.

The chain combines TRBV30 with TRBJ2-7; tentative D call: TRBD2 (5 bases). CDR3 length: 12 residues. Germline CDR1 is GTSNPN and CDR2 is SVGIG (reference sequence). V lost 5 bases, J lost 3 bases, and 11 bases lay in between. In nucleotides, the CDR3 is TGTGCCTGGGGTTTGGGGAGCTACGAGCAGTACTTC. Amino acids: CAWGLGSYEQYF. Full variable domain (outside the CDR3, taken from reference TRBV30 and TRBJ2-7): SQTIHQWPATLVQPVGSPLSLECTVEGTSNPNLYWYRQAAGRGLQLLFYSVGIGQISSEVPQNLSASRPQDRQFILSSKKLLLSDSGFYLCAWGLGSYEQYFGPGTRLTVT.

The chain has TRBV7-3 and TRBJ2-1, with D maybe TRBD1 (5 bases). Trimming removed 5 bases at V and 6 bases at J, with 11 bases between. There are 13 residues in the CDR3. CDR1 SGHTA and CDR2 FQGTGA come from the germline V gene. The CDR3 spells CASSRNQGNEQFF. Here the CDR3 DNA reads TGTGCCAGCAGCCGAAACCAGGGCAATGAGCAGTTCTTC.

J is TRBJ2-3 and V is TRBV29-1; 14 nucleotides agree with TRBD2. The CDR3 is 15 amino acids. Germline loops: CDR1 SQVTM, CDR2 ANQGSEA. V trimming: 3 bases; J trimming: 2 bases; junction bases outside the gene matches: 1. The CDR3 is CSVETSGGATDTQYF. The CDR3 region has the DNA TGCAGCGTTGAGACTAGCGGGGGGGCCACAGATACGCAGTATTTT.

CDR3 sequence (DNA): TGTGCCACTGACGGGGGAAGCACAGATACGCAGTATTTT. Its protein is CATDGGSTDTQYF. V usage is TRBV7-9 and J usage is TRBJ2-3; tentatively, D is TRBD2 (6 bases). Germline-derived CDR1 and CDR2 are SEHNR and FQNEAQ (reference sequence). V lost 10 bases to trimming and J lost 0 bases, with 11 bases between them. CDR3 length equals 13 residues.

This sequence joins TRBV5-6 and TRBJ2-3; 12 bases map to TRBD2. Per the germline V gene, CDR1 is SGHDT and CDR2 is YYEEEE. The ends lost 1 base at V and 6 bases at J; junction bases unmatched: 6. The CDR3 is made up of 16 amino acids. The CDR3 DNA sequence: TGTGCCAGCAGCTTGCGGGCTAGCGGGGGGGTGGATACGCAGTATTTT. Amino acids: CASSLRASGGVDTQYF.

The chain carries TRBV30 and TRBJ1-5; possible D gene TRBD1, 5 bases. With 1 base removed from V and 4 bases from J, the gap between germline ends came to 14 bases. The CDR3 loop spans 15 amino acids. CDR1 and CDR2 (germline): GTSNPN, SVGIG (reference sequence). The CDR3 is CAWSDPRDGNQPQHF. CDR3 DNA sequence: TGTGCCTGGAGTGACCCCCGGGACGGAAATCAGCCCCAGCATTTT.

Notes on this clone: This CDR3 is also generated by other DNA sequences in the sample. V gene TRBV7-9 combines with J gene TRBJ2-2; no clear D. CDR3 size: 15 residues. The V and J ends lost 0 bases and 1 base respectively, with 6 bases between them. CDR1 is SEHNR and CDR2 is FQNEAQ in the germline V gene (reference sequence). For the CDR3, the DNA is TGTGCCAGCAGCTTAGCGCGAGGGAACACCGGGGAGCTGTTTTTT. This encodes CASSLARGNTGELFF.

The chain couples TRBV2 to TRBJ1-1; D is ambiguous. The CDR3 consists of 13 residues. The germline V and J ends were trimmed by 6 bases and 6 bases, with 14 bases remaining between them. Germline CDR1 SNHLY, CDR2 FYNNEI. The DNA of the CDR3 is TGTGCCAGCAGCGATACGACGCACTCTGAAGCTTTCTTT. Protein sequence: CASSDTTHSEAFF.

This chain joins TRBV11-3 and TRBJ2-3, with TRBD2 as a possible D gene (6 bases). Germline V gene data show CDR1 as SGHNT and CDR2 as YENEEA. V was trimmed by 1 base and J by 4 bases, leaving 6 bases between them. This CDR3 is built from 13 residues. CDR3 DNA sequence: TGTGCCAGCAGCTTAGGGGGGGCAGATACGCAGTATTTT. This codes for CASSLGGADTQYF.

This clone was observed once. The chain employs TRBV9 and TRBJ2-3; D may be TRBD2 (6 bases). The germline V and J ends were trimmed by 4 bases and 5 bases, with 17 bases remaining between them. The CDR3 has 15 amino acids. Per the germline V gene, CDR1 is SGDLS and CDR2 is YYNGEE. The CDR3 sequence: CASSPLPGAGDTQYF. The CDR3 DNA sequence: TGTGCCAGCAGCCCCCTACCGGGAGCTGGAGATACGCAGTATTTT.